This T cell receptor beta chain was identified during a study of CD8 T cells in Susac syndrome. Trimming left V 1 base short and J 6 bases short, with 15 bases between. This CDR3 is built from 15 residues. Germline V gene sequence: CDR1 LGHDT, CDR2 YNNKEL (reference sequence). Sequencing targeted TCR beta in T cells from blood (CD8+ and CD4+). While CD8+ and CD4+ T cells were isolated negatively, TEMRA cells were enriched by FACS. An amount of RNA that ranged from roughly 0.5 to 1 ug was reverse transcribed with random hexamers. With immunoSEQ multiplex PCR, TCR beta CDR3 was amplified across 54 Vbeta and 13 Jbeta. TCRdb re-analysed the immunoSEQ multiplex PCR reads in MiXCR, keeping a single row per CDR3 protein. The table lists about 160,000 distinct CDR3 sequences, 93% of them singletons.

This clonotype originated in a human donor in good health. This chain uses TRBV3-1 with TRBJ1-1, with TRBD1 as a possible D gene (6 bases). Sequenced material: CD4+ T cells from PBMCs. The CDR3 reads CASSQGWGLLAEAFF. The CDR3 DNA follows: TGTGCCAGCAGCCAAGGATGGGGGCTCTTAGCTGAAGCTTTCTTT.